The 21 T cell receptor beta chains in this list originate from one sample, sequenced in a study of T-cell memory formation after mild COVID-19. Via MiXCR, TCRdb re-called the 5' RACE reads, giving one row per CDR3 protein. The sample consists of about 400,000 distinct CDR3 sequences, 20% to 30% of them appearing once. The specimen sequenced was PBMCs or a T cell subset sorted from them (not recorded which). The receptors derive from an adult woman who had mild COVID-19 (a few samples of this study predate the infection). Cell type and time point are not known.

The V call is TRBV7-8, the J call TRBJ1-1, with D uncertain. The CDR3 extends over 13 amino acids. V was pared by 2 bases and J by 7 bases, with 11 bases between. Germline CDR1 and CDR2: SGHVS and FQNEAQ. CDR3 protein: CASSLIQSYEAFF. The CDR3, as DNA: TGTGCCAGCAGCTTAATACAATCTTATGAAGCTTTCTTT.

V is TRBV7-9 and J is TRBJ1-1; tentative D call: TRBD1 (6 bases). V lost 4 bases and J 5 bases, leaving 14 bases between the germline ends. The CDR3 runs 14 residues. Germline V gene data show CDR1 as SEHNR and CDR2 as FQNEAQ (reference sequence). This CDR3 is CASSSGTFVTEAFF. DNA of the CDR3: TGTGCCAGCAGCTCGGGGACATTTGTTACTGAAGCTTTCTTT.

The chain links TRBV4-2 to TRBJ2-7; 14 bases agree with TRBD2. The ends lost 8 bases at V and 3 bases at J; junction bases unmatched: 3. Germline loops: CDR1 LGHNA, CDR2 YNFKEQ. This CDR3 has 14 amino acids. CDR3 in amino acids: CASSGLAGGYEQYF. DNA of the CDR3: TGTGCCAGCTCAGGACTAGCGGGGGGCTACGAGCAGTACTTC.

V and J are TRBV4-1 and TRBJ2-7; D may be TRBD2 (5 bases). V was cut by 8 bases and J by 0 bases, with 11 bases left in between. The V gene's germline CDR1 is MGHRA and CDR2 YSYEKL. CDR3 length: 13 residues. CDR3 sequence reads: CASGPGSSYEQYF. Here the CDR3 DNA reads TGCGCCAGCGGACCGGGGAGCTCCTACGAGCAGTACTTC.

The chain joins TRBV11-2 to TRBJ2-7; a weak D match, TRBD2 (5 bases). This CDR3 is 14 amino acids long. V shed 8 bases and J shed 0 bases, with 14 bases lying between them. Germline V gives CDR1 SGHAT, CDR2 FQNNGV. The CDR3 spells CASEGAGRSYEQYF. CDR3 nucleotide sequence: TGTGCCAGCGAGGGCGCGGGCCGCTCCTACGAGCAGTACTTC.

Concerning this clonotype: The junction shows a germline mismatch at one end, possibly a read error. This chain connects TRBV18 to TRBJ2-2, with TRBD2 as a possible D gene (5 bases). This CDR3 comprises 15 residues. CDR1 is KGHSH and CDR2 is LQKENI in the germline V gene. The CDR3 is CASSPLQTNTGELIF. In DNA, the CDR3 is TGTGCCAGCTCACCGTTGCAGACGAACACCGGGGAGCTGATTTTT.

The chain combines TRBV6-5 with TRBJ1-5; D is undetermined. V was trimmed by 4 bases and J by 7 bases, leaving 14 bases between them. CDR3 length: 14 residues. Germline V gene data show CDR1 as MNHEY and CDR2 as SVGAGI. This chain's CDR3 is CASSSGAGVQPQHF. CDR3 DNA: TGTGCCAGCAGTTCGGGAGCTGGGGTCCAGCCCCAGCATTTT.

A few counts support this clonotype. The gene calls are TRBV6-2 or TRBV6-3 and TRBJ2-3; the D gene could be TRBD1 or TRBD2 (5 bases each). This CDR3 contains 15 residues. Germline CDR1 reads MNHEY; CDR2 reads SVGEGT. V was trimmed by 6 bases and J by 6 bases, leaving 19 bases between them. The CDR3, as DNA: TGTGCCAGCAGAGAGTGGGACCGTGCGTCTGATACGCAGTATTTT. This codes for CASREWDRASDTQYF.

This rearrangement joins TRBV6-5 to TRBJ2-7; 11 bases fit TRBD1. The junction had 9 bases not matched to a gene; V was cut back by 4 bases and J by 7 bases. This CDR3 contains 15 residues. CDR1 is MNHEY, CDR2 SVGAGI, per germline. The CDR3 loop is CASSSPGTGGREQYF. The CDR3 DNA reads TGTGCCAGCAGTTCCCCTGGGACAGGGGGTAGGGAGCAGTACTTC.

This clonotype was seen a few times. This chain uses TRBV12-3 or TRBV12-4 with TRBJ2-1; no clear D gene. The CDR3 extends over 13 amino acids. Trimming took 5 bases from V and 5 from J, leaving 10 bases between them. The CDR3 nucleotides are TGTGCCAGCAGTCGGCGGCTTCACAATGAGCAGTTCTTC. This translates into CASSRRLHNEQFF.

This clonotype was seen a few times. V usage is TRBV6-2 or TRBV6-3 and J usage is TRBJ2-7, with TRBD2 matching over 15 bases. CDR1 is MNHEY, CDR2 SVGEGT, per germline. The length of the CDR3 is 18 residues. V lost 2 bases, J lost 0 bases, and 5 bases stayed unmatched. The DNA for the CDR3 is TGTGCCAGCAGTTACCGGGGACTAGCGGGAGGATTCTCCTACGAGCAGTACTTC. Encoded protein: CASSYRGLAGGFSYEQYF.

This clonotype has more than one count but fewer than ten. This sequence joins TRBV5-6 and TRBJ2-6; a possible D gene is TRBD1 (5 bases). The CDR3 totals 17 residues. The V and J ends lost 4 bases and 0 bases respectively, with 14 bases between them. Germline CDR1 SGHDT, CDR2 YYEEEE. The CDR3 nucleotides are TGTGCCAGCAGCAAAACAGGACGGATCTCTGGGGCCAACGTCCTGACTTTC. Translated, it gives CASSKTGRISGANVLTF. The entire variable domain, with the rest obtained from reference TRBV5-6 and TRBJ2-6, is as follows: DAGVTQSPTHLIKTRGQQVTLRCSPKSGHDTVSWYQQALGQGPQFIFQYYEEEERQRGNFPDRFSGHQFPNYSSELNVNALLLGDSALYLCASSKTGRISGANVLTFGAGSRLTVL.

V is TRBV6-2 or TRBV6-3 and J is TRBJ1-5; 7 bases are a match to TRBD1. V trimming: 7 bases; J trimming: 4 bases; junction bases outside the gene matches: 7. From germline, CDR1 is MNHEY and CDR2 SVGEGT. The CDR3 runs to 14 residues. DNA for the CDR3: TGTGCCAGCACCAGAGACAGGGTAAATCAGCCCCAGCATTTT. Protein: CASTRDRVNQPQHF.

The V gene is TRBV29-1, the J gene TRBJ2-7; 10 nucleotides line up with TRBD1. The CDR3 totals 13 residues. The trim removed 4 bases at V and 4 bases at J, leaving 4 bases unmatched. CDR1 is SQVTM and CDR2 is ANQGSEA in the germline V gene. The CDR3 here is CSVVRDRGYEQYF. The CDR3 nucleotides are TGCAGCGTTGTTCGGGACAGGGGATACGAGCAGTACTTC.

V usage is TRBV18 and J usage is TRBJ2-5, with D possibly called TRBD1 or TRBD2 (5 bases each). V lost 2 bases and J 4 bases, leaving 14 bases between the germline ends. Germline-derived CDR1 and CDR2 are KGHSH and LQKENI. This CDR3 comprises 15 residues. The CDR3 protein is CASSPEGTALETQYF. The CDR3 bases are TGTGCCAGCTCACCAGAGGGGACGGCCTTAGAGACCCAGTACTTC.

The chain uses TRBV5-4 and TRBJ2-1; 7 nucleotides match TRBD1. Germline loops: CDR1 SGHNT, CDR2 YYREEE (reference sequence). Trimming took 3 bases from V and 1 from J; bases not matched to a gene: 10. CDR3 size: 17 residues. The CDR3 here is CASSSDRASESYNEQFF. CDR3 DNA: TGTGCCAGCAGCTCCGACAGGGCTTCAGAATCCTACAATGAGCAGTTCTTC.

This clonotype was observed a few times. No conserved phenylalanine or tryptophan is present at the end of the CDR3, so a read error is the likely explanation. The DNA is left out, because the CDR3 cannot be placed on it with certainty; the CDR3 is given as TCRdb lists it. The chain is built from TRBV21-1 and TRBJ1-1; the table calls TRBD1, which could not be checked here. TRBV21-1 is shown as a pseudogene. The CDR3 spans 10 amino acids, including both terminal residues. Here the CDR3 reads CASSKGDRSS.

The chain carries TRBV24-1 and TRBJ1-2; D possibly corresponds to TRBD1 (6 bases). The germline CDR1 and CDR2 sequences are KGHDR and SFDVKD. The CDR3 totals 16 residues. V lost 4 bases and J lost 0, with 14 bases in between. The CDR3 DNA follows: TGTGCCACCAGTGACCCTAGGGACACTGCTAACTATGGCTACACCTTC. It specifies CATSDPRDTANYGYTF.

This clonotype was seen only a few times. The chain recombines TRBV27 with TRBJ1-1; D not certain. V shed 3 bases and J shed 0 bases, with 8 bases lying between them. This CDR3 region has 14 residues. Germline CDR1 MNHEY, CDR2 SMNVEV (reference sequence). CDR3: CASSFDILNTEAFF. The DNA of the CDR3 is TGTGCCAGCAGTTTCGACATCTTGAACACTGAAGCTTTCTTT.

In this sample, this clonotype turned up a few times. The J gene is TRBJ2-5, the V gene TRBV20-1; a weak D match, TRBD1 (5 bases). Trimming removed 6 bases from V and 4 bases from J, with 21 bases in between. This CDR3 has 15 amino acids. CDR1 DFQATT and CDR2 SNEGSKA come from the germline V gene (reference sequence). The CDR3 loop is CSAQTVGRLIETQYF. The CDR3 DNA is TGCAGTGCCCAGACAGTCGGTCGTCTAATAGAGACCCAGTACTTC.

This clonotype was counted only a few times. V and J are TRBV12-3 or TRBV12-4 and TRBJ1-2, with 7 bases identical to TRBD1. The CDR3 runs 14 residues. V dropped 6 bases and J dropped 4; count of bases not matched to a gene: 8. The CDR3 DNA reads TGTGCCAGCAGATCCGGGACAGACTTCTATGGCTACACCTTC. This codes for CASRSGTDFYGYTF.